This is a list of T cell receptor beta chains from one sample in a study of T cells after posttransplantation cyclophosphamide. Profiling relied on immunoSEQ multiplex PCR, and the TCRdb table lists in-frame clones only, not all of them. There are tens of thousands of clones in the sample, none observed a single time. The sequencing sample was made of PBMCs. These receptors were taken from a woman in her sixties or seventies in good health, CMV-negative, and a related stem cell transplant donor. Each CDR3 is given with its conserved first and last residue. Fields, in order: D gene, clone size, V gene, J gene, CDR3 DNA, CDR3 protein. D genes are given only for firm matches. Clone size is stated in some rows and not others, as once, few, many or a class when expanded.

d_call: NA
clone_size: many
v_call: TRBV28
j_call: TRBJ1-1
cdr3_nt: TGTGCCAGCAGTTTATGGGGCAGGGAAGGGCCTGAAGCTTTCTTT
cdr3_aa: CASSLWGREGPEAFF

d_call: NA
clone_size: many
v_call: TRBV6-5
j_call: TRBJ1-3
cdr3_nt: TGTGCCAGCGGCCCCGGAAACACCATATATTTT
cdr3_aa: CASGPGNTIYF

d_call: TRBD1
clone_size: NA
v_call: TRBV5-1
j_call: TRBJ1-5
cdr3_nt: TGCGCCAGCAGCCCGGGGGACAGGGTCGGAAATCAGCCCCAGCATTTT
cdr3_aa: CASSPGDRVGNQPQHF

d_call: NA
clone_size: many
v_call: TRBV7-9
j_call: TRBJ1-1
cdr3_nt: TGTGCCAGCAGCTCGCTACAGGAGACTGAAGCTTTCTTT
cdr3_aa: CASSSLQETEAFF

d_call: NA
clone_size: few
v_call: TRBV19
j_call: TRBJ2-7
cdr3_nt: TGTGCCAGTAGTATAGGGGGTACGGGGTCCTACGAGCAGTACTTC
cdr3_aa: CASSIGGTGSYEQYF

d_call: TRBD1
clone_size: many
v_call: TRBV10-3
j_call: TRBJ2-1
cdr3_nt: TGTGCCATCAGTGAGGGACAGGGGGTCTACAATGAGCAGTTCTTC
cdr3_aa: CAISEGQGVYNEQFF

d_call: TRBD2
clone_size: NA
v_call: TRBV7-3
j_call: TRBJ2-1
cdr3_nt: TGTGCCAGCAGCCCCCGAGGGGCTAGCGGGACTCGGAAAACTTACAATGAGCAGTTCTTC
cdr3_aa: CASSPRGASGTRKTYNEQFF

d_call: TRBD1
clone_size: many
v_call: TRBV5-8
j_call: TRBJ1-2
cdr3_nt: TGTGCCAGCAGCTTGGTTACGGGGACAGGGGGCTACACCTTC
cdr3_aa: CASSLVTGTGGYTF

d_call: NA
clone_size: many
v_call: TRBV2
j_call: TRBJ2-1
cdr3_nt: TGTGCCAGCAGCCTGTACAATGAGCAGTTCTTC
cdr3_aa: CASSLYNEQFF

d_call: TRBD1
clone_size: many
v_call: TRBV24-1
j_call: TRBJ1-5
cdr3_nt: TGTGCCACCAGTGACCATGGGACAGCTAGCAATCAGCCCCAGCATTTT
cdr3_aa: CATSDHGTASNQPQHF

d_call: TRBD2
clone_size: many
v_call: TRBV28
j_call: TRBJ2-3
cdr3_nt: TGTGCCAGCAGTTGGAGCGGGGGGGCAGCAGATACGCAGTATTTT
cdr3_aa: CASSWSGGAADTQYF

d_call: NA
clone_size: many
v_call: TRBV12-3/TRBV12-4
j_call: TRBJ1-1
cdr3_nt: TGTGCCAGCACCGAACCCGGCGGGGGACCGAAAGCTTTCTTT
cdr3_aa: CASTEPGGGPKAFF

d_call: TRBD1
clone_size: NA
v_call: TRBV12-3/TRBV12-4
j_call: TRBJ1-5
cdr3_nt: TGTGCCAGCAGTTTGAGTCCAGGGGGTGGGAATCAGCCCCAGCATTTT
cdr3_aa: CASSLSPGGGNQPQHF

d_call: TRBD2
clone_size: many
v_call: TRBV12-3/TRBV12-4
j_call: TRBJ2-1
cdr3_nt: TGTGCCAGCAGTTTACGGAGCGGGAGGGTCTCCTACAATGAGCAGTTCTTC
cdr3_aa: CASSLRSGRVSYNEQFF

d_call: NA
clone_size: many
v_call: TRBV30
j_call: TRBJ2-1
cdr3_nt: TGTGCCTGGAGGGAGACCACTTCCCCGGACAGGCAGTTCTTC
cdr3_aa: CAWRETTSPDRQFF

d_call: TRBD1
clone_size: many
v_call: TRBV28
j_call: TRBJ1-5
cdr3_nt: TGTGCCAGCAGTTTACCCGGGACAGGGTACAATCAGCCCCAGCATTTT
cdr3_aa: CASSLPGTGYNQPQHF

d_call: NA
clone_size: few
v_call: TRBV9
j_call: TRBJ2-3
cdr3_nt: TGTGCCAGCAGCGTCCGACTAGACGATACGCAGTATTTT
cdr3_aa: CASSVRLDDTQYF

d_call: TRBD2
clone_size: many
v_call: TRBV5-1
j_call: TRBJ2-7
cdr3_nt: TGCGCCAGCAGCTTTACTAGCGGGGATTACGAGCAGTACTTC
cdr3_aa: CASSFTSGDYEQYF

d_call: TRBD1
clone_size: many
v_call: TRBV5-1
j_call: TRBJ2-7
cdr3_nt: TGCGCCAGCAGCTTGGAGGGACAGGGTTTTTACGAGCAGTACTTC
cdr3_aa: CASSLEGQGFYEQYF

d_call: NA
clone_size: NA
v_call: TRBV24-1
j_call: TRBJ2-7
cdr3_nt: TGTGCCACCAGTGATTCTCCCGGGACTCATACCTACGAGCAGTACTTC
cdr3_aa: CATSDSPGTHTYEQYF

d_call: TRBD1
clone_size: many
v_call: TRBV6-2/TRBV6-3
j_call: TRBJ2-7
cdr3_nt: TGTGCCAGCAGTACACAGGGGTACGAGCAGTACTTC
cdr3_aa: CASSTQGYEQYF

d_call: TRBD1
clone_size: many
v_call: TRBV28
j_call: TRBJ1-4
cdr3_nt: TGTGCCAGCAGCCGGGGACAGGGGGGCAGCAGTTCTGAAAAACTGTTTTTT
cdr3_aa: CASSRGQGGSSSEKLFF

d_call: NA
clone_size: many
v_call: TRBV7-3
j_call: TRBJ2-7
cdr3_nt: TGTGCCAGCAGCCCGCAGGGAGCCTACGAGCAGTACTTC
cdr3_aa: CASSPQGAYEQYF

d_call: TRBD2
clone_size: few
v_call: TRBV7-2
j_call: TRBJ2-5
cdr3_nt: TGTGCCAGCAGCTTAAATAGCGGGAGAAAGACCCAGTACTTC
cdr3_aa: CASSLNSGRKTQYF

d_call: TRBD1
clone_size: many
v_call: TRBV10-3
j_call: TRBJ1-1
cdr3_nt: TGTGCCATCAGGGGACAGGAGAACACTGAAGCTTTCTTT
cdr3_aa: CAIRGQENTEAFF

d_call: TRBD2
clone_size: many
v_call: TRBV7-3
j_call: TRBJ2-5
cdr3_nt: TGTGCCAGCAGCCCCCTAGCGGGAGGGCAAGAGACCCAGTACTTC
cdr3_aa: CASSPLAGGQETQYF

d_call: TRBD2
clone_size: many
v_call: TRBV5-1
j_call: TRBJ2-1
cdr3_nt: TGCGCCAGCAGACAAACTAGCGGGAGGGCGGGTGAGCAGTTCTTC
cdr3_aa: CASRQTSGRAGEQFF

d_call: TRBD2
clone_size: many
v_call: TRBV28
j_call: TRBJ2-7
cdr3_nt: TGTGCCAGCAGCTCCTTTTGGACTAGCGCAAGTTACGAGCAGTACTTC
cdr3_aa: CASSSFWTSASYEQYF

d_call: NA
clone_size: many
v_call: TRBV28
j_call: TRBJ1-2
cdr3_nt: TGTGCCAGCAGCCGGGCCCCGGGGTCTAACTATGGCTACACCTTC
cdr3_aa: CASSRAPGSNYGYTF

d_call: NA
clone_size: many
v_call: TRBV19
j_call: TRBJ2-6
cdr3_nt: TGTGCCTCCCAGGGGTCTGGGGCCAACGTCCTGACTTTC
cdr3_aa: CASQGSGANVLTF

d_call: NA
clone_size: NA
v_call: TRBV5-6
j_call: TRBJ1-5
cdr3_nt: TGTGCCAGCAGCTCCGGGACACACAATCAGCCCCAGCATTTT
cdr3_aa: CASSSGTHNQPQHF

d_call: TRBD1
clone_size: many
v_call: TRBV7-9
j_call: TRBJ2-3
cdr3_nt: TGTGCCAGCAGCTTCGGCGGTGTCGGGACAGGGCCCACAGATACGCAGTATTTT
cdr3_aa: CASSFGGVGTGPTDTQYF

d_call: TRBD2
clone_size: few
v_call: TRBV30
j_call: TRBJ2-7
cdr3_nt: TGTGCCTGGAGTGTACTTCGGGGGGGATACGAGCAGTACTTC
cdr3_aa: CAWSVLRGGYEQYF

d_call: NA
clone_size: NA
v_call: TRBV27
j_call: TRBJ2-7
cdr3_nt: TGTGCCAGCAGTTCCTACTTTGGGGCTAGCTCCTACGAGCAGTACTTC
cdr3_aa: CASSSYFGASSYEQYF

d_call: TRBD2
clone_size: many
v_call: TRBV5-4
j_call: TRBJ2-1
cdr3_nt: TGTGCCAGCAGTCCGACTAGCGGGGGTACAACGTCCAATGAGCAGTTCTTC
cdr3_aa: CASSPTSGGTTSNEQFF

d_call: NA
clone_size: many
v_call: TRBV12-3/TRBV12-4
j_call: TRBJ1-4
cdr3_nt: TGTGCCAGCAGTTGGGGGCTGGGGGAGGGAGAAAAACTGTTTTTT
cdr3_aa: CASSWGLGEGEKLFF

d_call: TRBD2
clone_size: NA
v_call: TRBV6-6
j_call: TRBJ2-7
cdr3_nt: TGTGCCAGCACCCTGGGACTAGCGGGAGGTGGCGAGCAGTACTTC
cdr3_aa: CASTLGLAGGGEQYF

d_call: TRBD1
clone_size: many
v_call: TRBV6-5
j_call: TRBJ1-2
cdr3_nt: TGTGCCAGCAGACGGGGACAGGGAGACTATGGCTACACCTTC
cdr3_aa: CASRRGQGDYGYTF

d_call: NA
clone_size: many
v_call: TRBV7-2
j_call: TRBJ1-1
cdr3_nt: TGTGCCAGCGTCACCGTTGGACAGCACGAAGCTTTCTTT
cdr3_aa: CASVTVGQHEAFF

d_call: NA
clone_size: few
v_call: TRBV6-5
j_call: TRBJ1-2
cdr3_nt: TGTGCCAGCAGCCCTAGTGCGGGGGGGGGCTACACCTTC
cdr3_aa: CASSPSAGGGYTF

d_call: NA
clone_size: NA
v_call: TRBV6-5
j_call: TRBJ2-2
cdr3_nt: TGTGCCAGCAGGGAAGGGCTAGCCTCCGGGGAGCTGTTTTTT
cdr3_aa: CASREGLASGELFF

d_call: NA
clone_size: many
v_call: TRBV19
j_call: TRBJ1-2
cdr3_nt: TGTGCCAGTAGTGCCTCCGGGACACCAAACTATGGCTACACCTTC
cdr3_aa: CASSASGTPNYGYTF

d_call: NA
clone_size: many
v_call: TRBV7-2
j_call: TRBJ2-2
cdr3_nt: TGTGCCAGCAGCCCGCGGGTAGTCAGCAGCACCGGGGAGCTGTTTTTT
cdr3_aa: CASSPRVVSSTGELFF

d_call: NA
clone_size: NA
v_call: TRBV12-3/TRBV12-4
j_call: TRBJ2-4
cdr3_nt: TGTGCCAGCAGTTTAAGTCTTCAGGGAAACATTCAGTACTTC
cdr3_aa: CASSLSLQGNIQYF

d_call: NA
clone_size: many
v_call: TRBV5-4
j_call: TRBJ2-1
cdr3_nt: TGTGCCAGCAGCTTAAGGCGGGCCCGGAATGAGCAGTTCTTC
cdr3_aa: CASSLRRARNEQFF

d_call: TRBD1
clone_size: few
v_call: TRBV29-1
j_call: TRBJ2-7
cdr3_nt: TGCAGCGTTGAGTTACGTATACAGGGGGCGTACGAGCAGTACTTC
cdr3_aa: CSVELRIQGAYEQYF

d_call: TRBD1
clone_size: many
v_call: TRBV2
j_call: TRBJ1-2
cdr3_nt: TGTGCCTCAGACAGGGCTAACTATGGCTACACCTTC
cdr3_aa: CASDRANYGYTF

d_call: NA
clone_size: few
v_call: TRBV9
j_call: TRBJ2-3
cdr3_nt: TGTGCCAGCAGCCTATTACCAAGCACAGATACGCAGTATTTT
cdr3_aa: CASSLLPSTDTQYF

d_call: NA
clone_size: medium-sized
v_call: TRBV18
j_call: TRBJ2-7
cdr3_nt: TGTGCCAGCTCACCACCCCCACCCCAGGGCCAAGGGCAGTACTTC
cdr3_aa: CASSPPPPQGQGQYF

d_call: NA
clone_size: many
v_call: TRBV29-1
j_call: TRBJ2-7
cdr3_nt: TGCAGCGTTGACAGGGGCTACGAGCAGTACTTC
cdr3_aa: CSVDRGYEQYF

d_call: TRBD1
clone_size: many
v_call: TRBV12-3/TRBV12-4
j_call: TRBJ1-1
cdr3_nt: TGTGCCAGCAGTCGGGACAGGCTTAACACTGAAGCTTTCTTT
cdr3_aa: CASSRDRLNTEAFF

d_call: NA
clone_size: many
v_call: TRBV4-1
j_call: TRBJ2-3
cdr3_nt: TGCGCCAGCAGCCAAGTGGACTCAGGAGATACGCAGTATTTT
cdr3_aa: CASSQVDSGDTQYF

d_call: NA
clone_size: many
v_call: TRBV7-9
j_call: TRBJ1-5
cdr3_nt: TGTGCCAGCAGCGAGATAGGGGCCCTCAATCAGCCCCAGCATTTT
cdr3_aa: CASSEIGALNQPQHF

d_call: TRBD2
clone_size: many
v_call: TRBV28
j_call: TRBJ2-7
cdr3_nt: TGTGCCAGCAGTTTAGTTCGGGGGGGTATGGGCTGGCAGTACTTC
cdr3_aa: CASSLVRGGMGWQYF

d_call: NA
clone_size: few
v_call: TRBV12-3/TRBV12-4
j_call: TRBJ2-2
cdr3_nt: TGTGCCAGCAGTGGGGGCCAAACCGGGGAGCTGTTTTTT
cdr3_aa: CASSGGQTGELFF

d_call: TRBD1
clone_size: many
v_call: TRBV11-2
j_call: TRBJ2-1
cdr3_nt: TGTGCCAGCAGCCTTCGGGGGACAGGGTGGGATGAGCAGTTCTTC
cdr3_aa: CASSLRGTGWDEQFF

d_call: TRBD1
clone_size: many
v_call: TRBV11-2
j_call: TRBJ2-3
cdr3_nt: TGTGCCAGCAGCTCACCCTCCGGGACAGGGCCCACAGATACGCAGTATTTT
cdr3_aa: CASSSPSGTGPTDTQYF

d_call: NA
clone_size: many
v_call: TRBV7-2
j_call: TRBJ2-3
cdr3_nt: TGTGCCAGCAGCTTTGTCGTCGCAGATACGCAGTATTTT
cdr3_aa: CASSFVVADTQYF

d_call: TRBD1
clone_size: many
v_call: TRBV12-3/TRBV12-4
j_call: TRBJ2-7
cdr3_nt: TGTGCCAGCACCCTGACAGGGGGCCCTTACGAGCAGTACTTC
cdr3_aa: CASTLTGGPYEQYF

d_call: TRBD1
clone_size: many
v_call: TRBV19
j_call: TRBJ1-1
cdr3_nt: TGTGCCAGCGGGCGAGACAGGGGAAACACTGAAGCTTTCTTT
cdr3_aa: CASGRDRGNTEAFF